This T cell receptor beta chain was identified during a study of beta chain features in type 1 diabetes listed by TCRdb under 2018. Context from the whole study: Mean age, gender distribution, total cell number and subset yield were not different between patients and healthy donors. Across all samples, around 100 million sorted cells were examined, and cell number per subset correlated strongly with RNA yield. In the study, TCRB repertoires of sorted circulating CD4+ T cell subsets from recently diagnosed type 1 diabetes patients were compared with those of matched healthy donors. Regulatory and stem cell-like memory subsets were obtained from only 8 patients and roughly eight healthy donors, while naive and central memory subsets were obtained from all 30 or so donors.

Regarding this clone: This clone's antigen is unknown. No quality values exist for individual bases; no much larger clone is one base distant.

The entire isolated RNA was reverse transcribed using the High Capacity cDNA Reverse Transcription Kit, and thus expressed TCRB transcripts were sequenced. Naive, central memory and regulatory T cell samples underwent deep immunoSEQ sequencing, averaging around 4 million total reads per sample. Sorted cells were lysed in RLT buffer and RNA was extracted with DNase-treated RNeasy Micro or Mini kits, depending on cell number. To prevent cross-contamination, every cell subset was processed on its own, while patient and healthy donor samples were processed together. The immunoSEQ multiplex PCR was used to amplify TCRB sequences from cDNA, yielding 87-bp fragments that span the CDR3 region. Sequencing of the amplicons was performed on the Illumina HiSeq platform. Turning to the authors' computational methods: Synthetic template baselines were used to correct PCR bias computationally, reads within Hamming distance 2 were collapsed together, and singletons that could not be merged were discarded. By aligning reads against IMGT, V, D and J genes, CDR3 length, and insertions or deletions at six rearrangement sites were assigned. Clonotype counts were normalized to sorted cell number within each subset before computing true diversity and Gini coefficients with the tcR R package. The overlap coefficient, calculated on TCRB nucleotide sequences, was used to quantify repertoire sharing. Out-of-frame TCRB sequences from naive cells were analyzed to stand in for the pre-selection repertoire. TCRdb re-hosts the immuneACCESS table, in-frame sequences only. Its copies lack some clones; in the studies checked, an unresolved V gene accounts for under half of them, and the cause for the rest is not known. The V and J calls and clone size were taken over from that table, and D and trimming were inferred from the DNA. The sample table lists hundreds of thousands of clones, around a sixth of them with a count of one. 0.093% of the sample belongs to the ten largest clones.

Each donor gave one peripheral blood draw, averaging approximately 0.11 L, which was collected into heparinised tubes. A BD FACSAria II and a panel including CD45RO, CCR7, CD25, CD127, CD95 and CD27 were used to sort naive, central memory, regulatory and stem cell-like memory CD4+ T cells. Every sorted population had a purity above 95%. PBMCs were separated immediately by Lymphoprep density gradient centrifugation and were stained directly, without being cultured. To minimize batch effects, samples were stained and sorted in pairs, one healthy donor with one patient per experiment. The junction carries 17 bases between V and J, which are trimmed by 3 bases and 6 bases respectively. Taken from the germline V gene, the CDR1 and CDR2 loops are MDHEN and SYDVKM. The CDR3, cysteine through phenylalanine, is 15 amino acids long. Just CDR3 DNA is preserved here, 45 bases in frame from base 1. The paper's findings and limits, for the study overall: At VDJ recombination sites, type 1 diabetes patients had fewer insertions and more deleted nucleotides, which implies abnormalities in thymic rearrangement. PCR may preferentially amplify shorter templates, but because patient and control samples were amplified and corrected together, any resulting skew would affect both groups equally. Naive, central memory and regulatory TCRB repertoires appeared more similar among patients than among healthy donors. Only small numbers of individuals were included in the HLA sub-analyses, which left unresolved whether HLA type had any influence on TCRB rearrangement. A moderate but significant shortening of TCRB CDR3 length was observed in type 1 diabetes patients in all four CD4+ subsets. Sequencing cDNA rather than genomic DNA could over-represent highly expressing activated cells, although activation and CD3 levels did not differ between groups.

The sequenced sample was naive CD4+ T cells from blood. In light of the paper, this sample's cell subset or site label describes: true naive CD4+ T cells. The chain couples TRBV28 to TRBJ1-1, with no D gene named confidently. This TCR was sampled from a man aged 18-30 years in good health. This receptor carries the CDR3 CASSLDAGRSAEAFF. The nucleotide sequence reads TGTGCCAGCAGTTTGGACGCGGGCAGGAGCGCTGAAGCTTTCTTT.